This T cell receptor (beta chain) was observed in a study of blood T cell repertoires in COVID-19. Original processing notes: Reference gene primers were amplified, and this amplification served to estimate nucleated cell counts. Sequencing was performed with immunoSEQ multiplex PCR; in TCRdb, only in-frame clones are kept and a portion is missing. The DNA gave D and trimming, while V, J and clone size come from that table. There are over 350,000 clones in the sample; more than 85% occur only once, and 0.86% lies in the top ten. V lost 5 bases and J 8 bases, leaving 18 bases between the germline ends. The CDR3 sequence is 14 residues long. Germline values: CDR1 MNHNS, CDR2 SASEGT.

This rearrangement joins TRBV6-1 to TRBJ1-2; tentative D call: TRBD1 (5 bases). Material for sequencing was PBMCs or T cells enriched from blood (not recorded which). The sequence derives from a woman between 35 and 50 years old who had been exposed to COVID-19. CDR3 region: CASSSHGHKDGYTF. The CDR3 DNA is TGTGCCAGCAGTTCCCACGGACACAAAGACGGCTACACCTTC.